These 21 T cell receptor beta chains were all obtained from the same sample, sequenced in a study of T cells expressing NK-cell markers. Each CDR3 protein gets one entry in TCRdb, which reprocessed the 5' RACE reads and gives no DNA. In all, the sample yields 500,000 to 700,000 distinct CDR3 sequences. Sequenced material: blood T cells: a sorted CD56 or NKG2C T cell subset, CD4+ or CD8+ T cells, or bulk PBMC T cells (not recorded which). These receptors originate from a man younger than 35 in good health.

This chain links TRBV11-3 with TRBJ1-1; with no DNA, the TCRdb D assignment of TRBD1 cannot be verified. Germline assignment: CDR1 SGHNT and CDR2 YENEEA. The CDR3 totals 14 residues. The CDR3 loop reads CASSFLQGSTEAFF.

The rearrangement uses TRBV24-1 and TRBJ2-5; TCRdb's D call of TRBD2 is untestable without DNA. Germline V gene lookup returns CDR1 KGHDR and CDR2 SFDVKD. The CDR3 runs 15 residues. CDR3 protein: CATSDPARVGGTQYF.

This chain uses TRBV12-3 or TRBV12-4 with TRBJ2-1; checking the TCRdb D call of TRBD2 is not possible without DNA. The CDR3 is made up of 14 amino acids. The CDR3 reads CASSQWTSVLEQFF.

V gene TRBV6-6 combines with J gene TRBJ1-6; TCRdb proposes TRBD1, but this gene call is untestable without DNA. CDR3 length: 14 amino acids. Germline lookup yields CDR1 MNHNY and CDR2 SVGAGI (reference sequence). CDR3 sequence: CASSYDRGNSPLHF.

The V gene is TRBV20-1, the J gene TRBJ1-2; there is no DNA to check the TCRdb D call of TRBD1. This CDR3 is built from 14 residues. Germline V gives CDR1 DFQATT, CDR2 SNEGSKA (reference sequence). The CDR3 loop is CSARLTGGAYGYTF.

The CDR3 loop is CASSKGLAGVADTQYF. This chain links TRBV3-1 with TRBJ2-3; TCRdb's D call of TRBD2 is untestable without DNA. There are 16 residues in the CDR3. Germline V lookup: CDR1 LGHDT, CDR2 YNNKEL (reference sequence).

V usage is TRBV7-9 and J usage is TRBJ1-4; TCRdb picks TRBD1, but there is no DNA to check that call. Germline CDR1 SEHNR, CDR2 FQNEAQ (reference sequence). This CDR3 has 14 amino acids. The chain's CDR3 is CASSFGQTNEKLFF.

The CDR3 region is CASSLSGRAKGEQFF. The chain joins TRBV28 to TRBJ2-1; TCRdb outputs TRBD2, but without DNA this stays unchecked. The CDR3 consists of 15 residues. Germline V CDR1 and CDR2: MDHEN, SYDVKM.

The chain links TRBV29-1 to TRBJ2-5; the D call from TCRdb, TRBD2, cannot be confirmed without DNA. There are 15 residues in the CDR3. Looked up from germline, CDR1 is SQVTM and CDR2 is ANQGSEA. CDR3 sequence reads: CSVDFSSGSRETQYF.

The genes are TRBV28 and TRBJ2-1; lacking DNA, the TRBD2 call made by TCRdb goes unchecked. The germline V gene has CDR1 MDHEN and CDR2 SYDVKM. CDR3 size: 14 residues. CDR3 sequence: CASQRPGGINEQFF.

CDR3 sequence: CAWSPTDRRQFF. The J gene is TRBJ2-1, the V gene TRBV30. The CDR3 has 12 amino acids. The germline CDR1 and CDR2 sequences are GTSNPN and SVGIG (reference sequence).

The chain employs TRBV7-2 and TRBJ2-7. The CDR3 covers 14 residues. Germline V lookup: CDR1 SGHTA, CDR2 FQGNSA. The CDR3 here is CASSLERYSYEQYF.

The chain links TRBV6-2 or TRBV6-3 to TRBJ2-1. Germline lookup yields CDR1 MNHEY and CDR2 SVGEGT. The CDR3 runs to 13 residues. CDR3 protein: CASSNPVFNEQFF.

The chain combines TRBV9 with TRBJ1-5; with no DNA, the TCRdb D assignment of TRBD1 cannot be verified. This CDR3 is 11 amino acids long. CDR1 is SGDLS and CDR2 is YYNGEE in the germline V gene. CDR3 in amino acids: CASTPRQPQHF.

J is TRBJ2-1 and V is TRBV4-3; TCRdb's D call of TRBD1 is untestable without DNA. The CDR3 runs to 17 residues. CDR1 and CDR2 (germline): LGHNA, YSLEER. The CDR3 here is CASSQDRSGGLYNEQFF.

The V gene is TRBV11-2, the J gene TRBJ2-2; TCRdb gives TRBD2 as the D gene, but with no DNA this cannot be confirmed. This CDR3 comprises 18 residues. Germline values: CDR1 SGHAT, CDR2 FQNNGV. CDR3 region: CASSSPGLAGGPTGELFF.

V gene TRBV20-1 combines with J gene TRBJ2-1; there is no DNA to check the TCRdb D call of TRBD1. The CDR3 loop spans 12 amino acids. The germline V gene has CDR1 DFQATT and CDR2 SNEGSKA (reference sequence). CDR3: CTPVGRANEQFF.

The V call is TRBV27, the J call TRBJ2-7; TCRdb indicates TRBD2, and absent DNA this call remains unverified. CDR1 and CDR2 from the germline V gene are MNHEY and SMNVEV (reference sequence). CDR3 length: 16 residues. CDR3 amino acids: CASSFLSGRAPYEQYF.

This chain links TRBV3-1 with TRBJ2-7; TCRdb's D gene call, TRBD2, goes unchecked for lack of DNA. This CDR3 contains 16 residues. Germline V lookup: CDR1 LGHDT, CDR2 YNNKEL (reference sequence). CDR3: CASSQETGGPSYEQYF.

The chain combines TRBV7-8 with TRBJ2-2; TCRdb proposes TRBD1, but this gene call is untestable without DNA. The length of the CDR3 is 16 residues. Germline-derived CDR1 and CDR2 are SGHVS and FQNEAQ. This chain's CDR3 is CASSPLGGPNTGELFF.

This sequence joins TRBV12-3 or TRBV12-4 and TRBJ2-7; the D call from TCRdb, TRBD2, cannot be confirmed without DNA. The CDR3 spans 19 residues. CDR3 sequence reads: CASSADHLLSQRVNYEQYF.